This entry lists 3 T cell receptor beta chains sequenced from one sample in a study of T cells after yellow fever vaccination (dated by TCRdb to about 2019). What the treatment or condition label conveys for this sample: live attenuated yellow fever vaccine strain. The method behind the library was 5' RACE. Reads for this sample came from an Illumina HiSeq 2500. Through fastp at Q25 and MiXCR, TCRdb rebuilt clones from the public reads, retaining in-frame beta chains. Rows matching on CDR3 protein sequence are summarized as one entry with the most common DNA and genes. The sample table records fewer than 150,000 distinct CDR3 sequences; roughly 8% of these occur just once. Approximately 0.67% of the sample goes to the ten largest clones. This sample comprised CD4+ T cells sorted from PBMCs, obtained 5 days after the yellow fever booster vaccination. The source of these receptors is a man aged 30-40 years who received the YFV17D yellow fever vaccine.

A few counts support this clonotype. The genes are TRBV20-1 and TRBJ2-7; 9 bases are shared with TRBD2. This CDR3 has 16 amino acids. Trimming cost V 4 bases and J 5 bases; bases outside gene matches: 15. Germline CDR1 and CDR2: DFQATT and SNEGSKA (reference sequence). The CDR3 is CSAIPLEGLAVDEQYF. The CDR3 DNA reads as TGCAGTGCTATCCCCCTCGAGGGACTAGCTGTCGACGAGCAGTACTTC.

This clonotype showed up many times. The rearrangement uses TRBV5-1 and TRBJ2-5; a possible D gene is TRBD1 (6 bases). V was trimmed by 1 base and J by 2 bases, leaving 18 bases between them. This CDR3 spans 17 amino acids. CDR1 is SGHRS and CDR2 is YFSETQ in the germline V gene. The CDR3 DNA reads as TGCGCCAGCAGCTTGCCAGGGTTGGGCCAGGGGCAAGAGACCCAGTACTTC. Its translation: CASSLPGLGQGQETQYF.

This clonotype has at least ten counts. This chain connects TRBV5-6 to TRBJ2-2; possibly TRBD1 for D (6 bases). V shed 4 bases and J shed 6 bases, with 13 bases lying between them. Looked up from germline, CDR1 is SGHDT and CDR2 is YYEEEE. The CDR3 loop spans 14 amino acids. The CDR3 nucleotides are TGTGCCAGCAGCGTCGACAGGAAGCCCGGGGAGCTGTTTTTT. This codes for CASSVDRKPGELFF.